The 21 T cell receptor beta chains in this list originate from one sample, sequenced in a study of cytotoxic CD8 clonotypes in ibrutinib-treated CLL. This table comes from immunoSEQ multiplex PCR, and its TCRdb copy is limited to in-frame clones, with some not included. The repertoire holds tens of thousands of clones, with under 80% as singletons. The sequencing here drew on PBMCs, taken before ibrutinib treatment. The receptors here all came from a human donor with chronic lymphocytic leukemia.

The chain combines TRBV19 with TRBJ2-5; D gene ambiguous. Trimming stripped 4 bases from V and 5 bases from J, with 11 bases between. The germline CDR1 and CDR2 sequences are LNHDA and SQIVND (reference sequence). The CDR3 length is 13 residues. The CDR3 DNA follows: TGTGCCAGTAGTACCCCTCAAAAGGAGACCCAGTACTTC. This translates into CASSTPQKETQYF.

The chain links TRBV30 to TRBJ2-3; D possibly uses TRBD1 or TRBD2 (6 bases each). The germline V gene has CDR1 GTSNPN and CDR2 SVGIG (reference sequence). This CDR3 contains 13 residues. Trimming pared 3 bases from V and 5 bases from J, leaving 12 bases between. The CDR3: CAWSPEGGDTQYF. DNA of the CDR3: TGTGCCTGGAGCCCGGAGGGGGGAGATACGCAGTATTTT.

V is TRBV11-2 and J is TRBJ2-6; D perhaps matches TRBD1 (5 bases). Germline values: CDR1 SGHAT, CDR2 FQNNGV. Trimming took 6 bases from V and 0 from J, leaving 18 bases between them. The CDR3 is made up of 18 amino acids. This CDR3 is CASSQPPVGVSGANVLTF. For the CDR3, the DNA is TGTGCCAGCAGTCAGCCCCCCGTAGGGGTCTCTGGGGCCAACGTCCTGACTTTC.

This clone was observed a single time. The chain uses TRBV5-1 and TRBJ2-1; either TRBD1 or TRBD2 may supply D (5 bases each). The V and J ends lost 1 base and 8 bases respectively, with 16 bases between them. The germline V gene has CDR1 SGHRS and CDR2 YFSETQ. The CDR3 length is 15 residues. The CDR3 nucleotides read TGCGCCAGCAGCTTGAGATCTTCTCGGGGCGATGAGCAGTTCTTC. This codes for CASSLRSSRGDEQFF.

The genes are TRBV6-5 and TRBJ1-1; no clear D gene. In germline, CDR1 is MNHEY, CDR2 SVGAGI. V shed 6 bases and J shed 2 bases, with 10 bases lying between them. The CDR3 covers 13 residues. The CDR3 DNA reads as TGTGCCAGCAGGCGCACTTCTAACACTGAAGCTTTCTTT. Translated, it gives CASRRTSNTEAFF.

This clone was picked up a small number of times. The J gene is TRBJ2-7, the V gene TRBV5-6; 9 bases are shared with TRBD1. CDR3 length: 15 amino acids. V shed 1 base and J 5 bases; nucleotides not matched to a gene: 7. Germline CDR1 SGHDT, CDR2 YYEEEE. The CDR3 region is CASSLWDRARDEQYF. CDR3 DNA: TGTGCCAGCAGCTTGTGGGACAGGGCGAGGGACGAGCAGTACTTC.

This clone was seen a handful of times. V and J are TRBV11-2 and TRBJ2-7, with D perhaps TRBD1 (6 bases). V lost 1 base to trimming and J lost 0 bases, with 16 bases between them. The CDR3 has 17 amino acids. Germline V gene sequence: CDR1 SGHAT, CDR2 FQNNGV. DNA for the CDR3: TGTGCCAGCAGCTTAGTGGCTTCGACAGGTGACTCCTACGAGCAGTACTTC. This translates into CASSLVASTGDSYEQYF.

The chain recombines TRBV25-1 with TRBJ2-2; D gene unclear. Trimming stripped 1 base from V and 2 bases from J, with 8 bases between. Germline loops: CDR1 MGHDK, CDR2 SYGVNS. CDR3 size: 15 residues. The CDR3 protein is CASSESDVNTGELFF. The CDR3 DNA reads as TGTGCCAGCAGTGAATCGGACGTAAACACCGGGGAGCTGTTTTTT.

This rearrangement joins TRBV11-2 to TRBJ2-1; D is uncertain. The germline gives CDR1 SGHAT, CDR2 FQNNGV. Deletions cut 5 bases from V and 5 bases from J, with 10 bases between. The length of the CDR3 is 13 residues. CDR3 residues: CASSPARNNEQFF. DNA of the CDR3: TGTGCCAGCAGCCCAGCAAGAAACAATGAGCAGTTCTTC.

The rearrangement joins TRBV11-1 to TRBJ2-3; D is unresolved. CDR3 size: 16 residues. V dropped 5 bases and J dropped 4 bases, with 19 bases sitting between them. Germline V gene sequence: CDR1 SGHAT, CDR2 FQDESV (reference sequence). CDR3 protein: CASSIRVPGVADTQYF. The CDR3 nucleotides read TGTGCCAGCAGCATCCGGGTCCCTGGTGTGGCAGATACGCAGTATTTT. Full variable domain (rest looked up from reference TRBV11-1 and TRBJ2-3): EAEVAQSPRYKITEKSQAVAFWCDPISGHATLYWYRQILGQGPELLVQFQDESVVDDSQLPKDRFSAERLKGVDSTLKIQPAELGDSAMYLCASSIRVPGVADTQYFGPGTRLTVL.

This clone was detected only a few times. The chain combines TRBV5-8 with TRBJ1-5; D is unclear. This CDR3 is built from 13 residues. Germline V CDR1 and CDR2: SGHTS, YDEGEE. Trimming removed 1 base from V and 6 bases from J, with 8 bases in between. CDR3 sequence: CASSLPRSQPQHF. The CDR3 DNA reads TGTGCCAGCAGCTTGCCCAGAAGTCAGCCCCAGCATTTT. Full variable domain (rest looked up from reference TRBV5-8 and TRBJ1-5): EAGVTQSPTHLIKTRGQQATLRCSPISGHTSVYWYQQALGLGLQFLLWYDEGEERNRGNFPPRFSGRQFPNYSSELNVNALELEDSALYLCASSLPRSQPQHFGDGTRLSIL.

This chain joins TRBV7-2 and TRBJ2-7, with 9 bases identical to TRBD1. The CDR3 contains 15 residues. Unmatched junction bases numbered 5, after V lost 5 bases and J lost 0 bases. Germline CDR1 reads SGHTA; CDR2 reads FQGNSA. Here the CDR3 reads CASSLRTGASYEQYF. The CDR3 nucleotides are TGTGCCAGCAGCCTCCGGACAGGGGCCTCCTACGAGCAGTACTTC.

The V call is TRBV5-1, the J call TRBJ2-7, with TRBD2 matching 10 bases. Looked up from germline, CDR1 is SGHRS and CDR2 is YFSETQ. CDR3 size: 15 residues. The J segment lost 2 bases and the V segment lost 0 bases, leaving 2 bases of the junction unmatched. The CDR3 is CASSLVLAGAYEQYF. The CDR3 nucleotides are TGCGCCAGCAGCTTGGTGCTAGCGGGAGCCTACGAGCAGTACTTC.

This chain joins TRBV9 and TRBJ2-2, with 12 positions matching TRBD2. The CDR3 runs to 18 residues. Germline lookup yields CDR1 SGDLS and CDR2 YYNGEE. V shed 4 bases and J 3 bases; nucleotides not matched to a gene: 10. CDR3 amino acids: CASSHPLAGGPDTGELFF. CDR3 nucleotides: TGTGCCAGCAGCCATCCTCTAGCGGGAGGGCCGGACACCGGGGAGCTGTTTTTT.

This chain joins TRBV19 and TRBJ2-5; D is perhaps TRBD1 (5 bases). Per germline, CDR1 LNHDA and CDR2 SQIVND (reference sequence). The length of the CDR3 is 14 residues. The ends were cut back, 1 base at V and 3 bases at J, with 9 bases in the middle. The CDR3 DNA is TGTGCCAGTAGTATAGGGGGCATAGAAGAGACCCAGTACTTC. Protein sequence: CASSIGGIEETQYF.

The gene calls are TRBV29-1 and TRBJ2-2; TRBD2 matches 8 bases. The V gene's germline CDR1 is SQVTM and CDR2 ANQGSEA. V was pared by 5 bases and J by 7 bases, with 9 bases of the junction left unmatched. The CDR3 is made up of 14 amino acids. The CDR3 loop is CSVRAGVGVGELFF. The CDR3 DNA is TGCAGCGTTAGAGCGGGAGTGGGGGTCGGGGAGCTGTTTTTT.

The chain employs TRBV27 and TRBJ2-7; D possibly corresponds to TRBD2 (6 bases). The V and J ends lost 5 bases and 4 bases respectively, with 12 bases between them. This CDR3 spans 13 amino acids. Germline V gene sequence: CDR1 MNHEY, CDR2 SMNVEV (reference sequence). CDR3 sequence (DNA): TGTGCCAGCAGTAACCGGGAGTCATACGAGCAGTACTTC. Translating it yields CASSNRESYEQYF.

This clone was seen more than once but under ten times. The CDR3 sequence: CASSRDRGRYTGELFF. CDR3 DNA: TGTGCCAGCAGTCGCGACAGGGGGCGGTACACCGGGGAGCTGTTTTTT. This chain links TRBV2 with TRBJ2-2, with 10 bases aligning to TRBD1. Germline CDR1 is SNHLY and CDR2 is FYNNEI. There are 16 residues in the CDR3. The ends lost 5 bases at V and 3 bases at J; junction bases unmatched: 6.

The chain carries TRBV6-1 and TRBJ2-7; D gene unclear. The CDR3 length is 13 residues. Trimming pared 4 bases from V and 0 bases from J, leaving 7 bases between. Germline-derived CDR1 and CDR2 are MNHNS and SASEGT. The CDR3 DNA is TGTGCCAGCAGTGTTGCGGTCTCCTACGAGCAGTACTTC. As protein: CASSVAVSYEQYF.

The rearrangement joins TRBV30 to TRBJ1-6, with 7 bases aligning to TRBD1. CDR3 size: 14 residues. Germline V CDR1 and CDR2: GTSNPN, SVGIG (reference sequence). The CDR3 is CARRGQANNSPLHF. The CDR3 nucleotides read TGTGCTCGGAGGGGGCAGGCGAACAATTCACCCCTCCACTTT.

The chain is built from TRBV5-1 and TRBJ2-7; 7 nucleotides line up with TRBD2. V lost 1 base, J lost 4 bases, and 2 bases stayed unmatched. Looked up from germline, CDR1 is SGHRS and CDR2 is YFSETQ. The CDR3 runs to 13 residues. The chain's CDR3 is CASSLPGRYEQYF. DNA of the CDR3: TGCGCCAGCAGCTTGCCCGGGAGGTACGAGCAGTACTTC.